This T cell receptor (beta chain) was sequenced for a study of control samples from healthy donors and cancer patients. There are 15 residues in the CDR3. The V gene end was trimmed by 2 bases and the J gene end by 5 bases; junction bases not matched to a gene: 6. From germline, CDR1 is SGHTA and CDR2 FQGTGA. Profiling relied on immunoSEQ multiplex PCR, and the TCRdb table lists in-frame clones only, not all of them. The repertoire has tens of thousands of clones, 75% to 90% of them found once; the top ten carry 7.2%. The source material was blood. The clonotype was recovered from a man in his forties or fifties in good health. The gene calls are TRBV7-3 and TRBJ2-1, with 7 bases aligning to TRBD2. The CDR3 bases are TGTGCCAGCAGCTTATGGGCGGGGGAAAACAATGAGCAGTTCTTC. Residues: CASSLWAGENNEQFF. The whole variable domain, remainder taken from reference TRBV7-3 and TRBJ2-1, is GAGVSQTPSNKVTEKGKYVELRCDPISGHTALYWYRQSLGQGPEFLIYFQGTGAADDSGLPNDRFFAVRPEGSVSTLKIQRTERGDSAVYLCASSLWAGENNEQFFGPGTRLTVL.